These 12 T cell receptor beta chains originate from one sample sequenced in a study of identical twins. TCRdb re-derived calls from the 5' RACE reads in MiXCR, one entry per CDR3 protein. The sample records 200,000 to 250,000 distinct CDR3 sequences, approximately 10% being singletons. Sequences were obtained from memory T cells sorted from blood. These receptors were taken from a man between 50 and 59 years old in good health.

This chain connects TRBV4-2 to TRBJ2-7; D is ambiguous. The CDR3 is 13 residues long. V lost 0 bases and J 6 bases, leaving 9 bases between the germline ends. Germline CDR1 and CDR2: LGHNA and YNFKEQ. The CDR3 loop is CASSQDRAGEQYF. DNA for the CDR3: TGTGCCAGCAGCCAAGATCGAGCTGGCGAGCAGTACTTC.

The chain has TRBV3-1 and TRBJ1-2, with TRBD1 matching 7 bases. J gave up 4 bases and V 4 bases, and 6 bases lay outside the gene matches. The CDR3 runs to 14 residues. Germline V CDR1 and CDR2: LGHDT, YNNKEL (reference sequence). The CDR3 is CASSRLDRAYGYTF. The CDR3, as DNA: TGTGCCAGCAGCCGATTAGACAGGGCCTATGGCTACACCTTC.

V is TRBV7-6 and J is TRBJ2-5, with D unresolved. The germline CDR1 and CDR2 sequences are SGHVS and FNYEAQ. Trimming shortened V by 5 bases and J by 1 base, and 5 bases separated the two germline ends. The CDR3 has 12 amino acids. CDR3 sequence reads: CASSALQETQYF. As DNA, the CDR3 is TGTGCCAGCAGCGCCCTCCAAGAGACCCAGTACTTC. Using reference TRBV7-6 and TRBJ2-5 for the parts outside the CDR3, the full variable domain is GAGVSQSPRYKVTKRGQDVALRCDPISGHVSLYWYRQALGQGPEFLTYFNYEAQQDKSGLPNDRFSAERPEGSISTLTIQRTEQRDSAMYRCASSALQETQYFGPGTRLLVL.

This clonotype came up a few times. V is TRBV6-1 and J is TRBJ1-1; 10 positions agree with TRBD1. This CDR3 has 14 amino acids. V trimming: 6 bases; J trimming: 4 bases; junction bases outside the gene matches: 5. The germline gives CDR1 MNHNS, CDR2 SASEGT. CDR3 region: CASRRTGGSTEAFF. The CDR3 DNA follows: TGTGCCAGCAGACGGACAGGGGGAAGCACTGAAGCTTTCTTT.

This chain uses TRBV7-9 with TRBJ1-1; D uncertain. Germline CDR1 and CDR2: SEHNR and FQNEAQ (reference sequence). This CDR3 comprises 11 residues. V shed 1 base and J shed 6 bases, with 3 bases lying between them. CDR3 loop: CASSLDPEAFF. Written as DNA, the CDR3 is TGTGCCAGCAGCTTAGATCCTGAAGCTTTCTTT.

This clonotype was observed many times. The chain uses TRBV7-3 and TRBJ2-1, with 11 bases that match TRBD2. V shed 3 bases and J 3 bases; nucleotides not matched to a gene: 4. Germline V gives CDR1 SGHTA, CDR2 FQGTGA. This CDR3 has 16 residues. CDR3 loop: CASSFSGLAVYNEQFF. CDR3 nucleotides: TGTGCCAGCAGCTTCTCGGGACTAGCGGTCTACAATGAGCAGTTCTTC.

The sample holds a few counts of this clonotype. J is TRBJ2-7 and V is TRBV20-1; D gene unclear. The CDR3 runs to 14 residues. Germline V lookup: CDR1 DFQATT, CDR2 SNEGSKA (reference sequence). The V end was cut by 0 bases, the J end by 1 base, with 10 bases between. The DNA for the CDR3 is TGCAGTGCTAGAGATCAAGCGAGGTCCTACGAGCAGTACTTC. This sequence encodes CSARDQARSYEQYF.

The chain joins TRBV29-1 to TRBJ1-1; 7 bases are a match to TRBD1. The CDR3 length is 13 residues. The V gene's germline CDR1 is SQVTM and CDR2 ANQGSEA. V shed 8 bases, J shed 3 bases, and the junction held 9 bases outside the gene matches. The CDR3 DNA reads as TGCAGCACAAAGACAGGGTCGGACACTGAAGCTTTCTTT. It translates to CSTKTGSDTEAFF.

This clonotype was found many times. The chain employs TRBV4-3 and TRBJ2-5; D remains ambiguous. V shed 4 bases and J shed 1 base, with 10 bases lying between them. Per germline, CDR1 LGHNA and CDR2 YSLEER. CDR3 length: 14 residues. This chain's CDR3 is CASSPPGSQETQYF. CDR3 in DNA: TGCGCCAGCAGCCCCCCCGGGTCCCAAGAGACCCAGTACTTC.

This clonotype was found once. A much more abundant neighbour one base away suggests this may be a read error. The gene calls are TRBV5-6 and TRBJ2-5, with D possibly being TRBD1 or TRBD2 (5 bases each). Looked up from germline, CDR1 is SGHDT and CDR2 is YYEEEE. The CDR3 covers 15 residues. CDR3 nucleotides: TGTGGCAGCAGCGTTGGGACCGAGAGTTACCAGACCCAGTACTTC. It specifies CGSSVGTESYQTQYF.

In this sample, this clonotype turned up a few times. V gene TRBV20-1 combines with J gene TRBJ1-1; TRBD1 might be the D (5 bases). Trimming took off 6 bases at V and 0 bases at J, with 11 bases between the two ends. The CDR3 spans 13 residues. The germline V gene has CDR1 DFQATT and CDR2 SNEGSKA (reference sequence). The CDR3 is CSAAGGLNTEAFF. CDR3 sequence (DNA): TGCAGTGCCGCTGGGGGTCTGAACACTGAAGCTTTCTTT.

This clonotype has more than one count but fewer than ten. The chain combines TRBV5-1 with TRBJ2-1; 10 bases match TRBD2. The CDR3 spans 15 residues. Germline-derived CDR1 and CDR2 are SGHRS and YFSETQ. The trim removed 5 bases at V and 7 bases at J, leaving 9 bases unmatched. Here the CDR3 DNA reads TGCGCCAGCAGGCGCTCTAGCGGGGGCGGAAATGAGCAGTTCTTC. Amino acid sequence: CASRRSSGGGNEQFF. Supplemented by reference TRBV5-1 and TRBJ2-1, the full variable domain reads KAGVTQTPRYLIKTRGQQVTLSCSPISGHRSVSWYQQTPGQGLQFLFEYFSETQRNKGNFPGRFSGRQFSNSRSEMNVSTLELGDSALYLCASRRSSGGGNEQFFGPGTRLTVL.